This T cell receptor (beta chain) was observed in a study of T cells in localized non-small cell lung cancer. In regard to this clone: Antigen: not known.

Germline V gives CDR1 MNHGY, CDR2 SAAAGT. V was cut by 4 bases and J by 6 bases, with 18 bases left in between. The CDR3 length is 15 residues. Study-level results: Uninvolved adjacent lung had the highest recorded T cell clonality, with tumor below it. Within adjacent lung there appeared a median roughly 60 of the top 100 tumor clones.

Generated by immunoSEQ multiplex PCR, the TCRdb table keeps only in-frame clones and is missing some. The table shows under 2,000 clones, with around 27% occurring only once. The authors took atypia-free adjacent lung at least 2 cm from the tumor margin. Specimen: normal lung tissue next to the tumor, collected before any cancer treatment. This clonotype was sampled from a female donor over 55 with stage I lung adenocarcinoma. This chain joins TRBV6-8 and TRBJ1-1; tentatively, D is TRBD1 (5 bases). This chain's CDR3 is CASSFYGAGSAEAFF. CDR3 coding DNA: TGTGCCAGCAGTTTTTATGGGGCAGGGAGCGCTGAAGCTTTCTTT.